Here is one T cell receptor (beta chain) with its context. Authors' analysis steps: Reference gene primers were amplified, and this amplification served to estimate nucleated cell counts. Some clones are missing from TCRdb's copy, which holds only in-frame ones; the method was immunoSEQ multiplex PCR. V, J and clone size reflect that table, while D and trimming were determined from the DNA. The data contain under 150,000 clones, about four fifths of them singletons. The data derive from a study of blood T cell repertoires in COVID-19. Whole-study context: Specimens from acute and convalescent COVID-19 originated in the United States, Italy and Spain. PBMCs, B-cell-depleted T cells, or T cells provided the cDNA or gDNA that made up the material.

The CDR3 runs 15 residues. Germline lookup yields CDR1 SGHAT and CDR2 FQNNGV. V was trimmed by 2 bases and J by 4 bases, leaving 13 bases between them. The sequence was collected from a woman over 75 in a cohort sampled during active or convalescent COVID-19. This chain links TRBV11-2 with TRBJ2-3; the D gene is possibly TRBD1 (7 bases). Material for sequencing was peripheral blood. The CDR3 region is CASSLNRGGADTQYF. The CDR3 DNA reads TGTGCCAGCAGCTTAAACAGGGGAGGCGCAGATACGCAGTATTTT.